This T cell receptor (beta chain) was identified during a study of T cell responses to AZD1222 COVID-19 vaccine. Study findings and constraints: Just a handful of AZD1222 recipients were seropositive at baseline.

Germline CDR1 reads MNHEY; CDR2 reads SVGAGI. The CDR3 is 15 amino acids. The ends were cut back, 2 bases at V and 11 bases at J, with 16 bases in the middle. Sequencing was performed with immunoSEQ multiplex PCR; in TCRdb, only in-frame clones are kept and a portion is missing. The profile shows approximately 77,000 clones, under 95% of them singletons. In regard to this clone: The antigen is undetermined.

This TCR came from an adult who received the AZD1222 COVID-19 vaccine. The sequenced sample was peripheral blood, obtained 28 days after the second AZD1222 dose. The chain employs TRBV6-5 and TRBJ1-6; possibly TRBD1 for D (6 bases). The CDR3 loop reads CASSYGQGFRAPLHF. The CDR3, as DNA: TGTGCCAGCAGTTACGGGCAGGGGTTCCGGGCACCCCTCCACTTT.